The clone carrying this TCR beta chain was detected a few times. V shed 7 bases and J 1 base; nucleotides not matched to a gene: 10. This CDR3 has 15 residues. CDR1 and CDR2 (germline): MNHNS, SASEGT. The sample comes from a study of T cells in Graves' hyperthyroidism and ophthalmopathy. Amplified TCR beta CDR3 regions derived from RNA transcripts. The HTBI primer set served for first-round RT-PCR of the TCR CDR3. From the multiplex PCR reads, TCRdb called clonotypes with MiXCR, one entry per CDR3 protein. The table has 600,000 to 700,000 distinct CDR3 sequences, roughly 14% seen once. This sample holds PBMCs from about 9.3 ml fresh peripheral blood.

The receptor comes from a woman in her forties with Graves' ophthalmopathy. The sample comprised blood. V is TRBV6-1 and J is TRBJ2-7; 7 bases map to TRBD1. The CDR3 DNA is TGTGCCAGCACGACCGGACAGGCAGGGTCCTACGAGCAGTACTTC. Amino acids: CASTTGQAGSYEQYF.